This note documents a single T cell receptor beta chain sequence. Its matching antigen is unknown. Frozen-stored PBMCs produced about 2 micrograms of genomic DNA for TCR beta libraries. These data come from a study of cytotoxic CD8 clonotypes in ibrutinib-treated CLL. Study results and limitations: In sustained-remission versus progressing patients, sampling times differed. Clonality went up at the time of ibrutinib response, stayed stable in sustained remission, and later dropped back toward its baseline level at progression. Researchers report that baseline clonality outpaced age-matched healthy donors and tracked circulating CD8+ T-cell counts.

This CDR3 has 15 residues. Per the germline V gene, CDR1 is MGHRA and CDR2 is YSYEKL. J was trimmed by 7 bases and V by 4 bases; bases with no gene match: 9. TCRdb's table, derived via immunoSEQ multiplex PCR, lists solely in-frame clones and lacks some. The sample holds 90,000 to 95,000 clones, roughly 80% seen once. Sample: PBMCs, taken after 24 months of ibrutinib treatment. This sequence was found in a human donor with chronic lymphocytic leukemia. This rearrangement joins TRBV4-1 to TRBJ2-1; 8 bases match TRBD2. The CDR3: CASSPSGTGGNEQFF. The CDR3 DNA is TGCGCCAGCAGCCCAAGCGGGACGGGGGGGAATGAGCAGTTCTTC.